This TCR beta chain came from a study of T cell responses to AZD1222 COVID-19 vaccine. General study points: Spike-spanning, vaccine-associated CD4 TCRs were dominant at 160-218 and 743-854.

This CDR3 has 13 residues. Trimming took 7 bases from V and 4 from J; bases not matched to a gene: 4. Germline CDR1 WSHSY, CDR2 SAAADI. TCRdb's copy holds only in-frame clones and misses some; the assay was immunoSEQ multiplex PCR. The sample holds 250,000 to 300,000 clones; roughly 93% are singletons and the top ten take approximately 0.52%. Notes on this clone: The antigen remains unidentified.

The chain combines TRBV10-2 with TRBJ2-7; 10 bases agree with TRBD2. The TCR was taken from an adult who received the AZD1222 COVID-19 vaccine. Sequenced here: peripheral blood, sampled 28 days after the second AZD1222 dose. The CDR3 reads CASMASGSYEQYF. The DNA of the CDR3 is TGCGCCAGCATGGCTAGCGGGAGTTACGAGCAGTACTTC.